Reported below is one T cell receptor (beta chain). Its antigen is unknown. This record comes from a study of cytomegalovirus exposure and HLA in healthy donors. Study-wide results and limits: Specific recognition of CMV antigens was confirmed in vitro for three chains (all CMV-associated). Clusters of TCRs from the first cohort tended to co-occur in the 110 or so validation repertoires (as a later analysis found). Most sequenced TCRs were rare (though some public TCRs occurred in many donors).

Method: immunoSEQ multiplex PCR; TCRdb's copy keeps in-frame clones and lacks some. This table holds 150,000 to 180,000 clones, 75% to 90% found once. V lost 5 bases, J lost 5 bases, and 16 bases lay in between. Germline CDR1 is SGHDT and CDR2 is YYEEEE. This CDR3 has 15 residues. The rearrangement uses TRBV5-6 and TRBJ2-2, with a possible D match to TRBD1 (6 bases). The source is a young man in good health and CMV-seropositive. What was sequenced was PBMCs. CDR3 loop: CASSLPDSYTGELFF. The DNA for the CDR3 is TGTGCCAGCAGTCTTCCGGACAGTTATACCGGGGAGCTGTTTTTT.